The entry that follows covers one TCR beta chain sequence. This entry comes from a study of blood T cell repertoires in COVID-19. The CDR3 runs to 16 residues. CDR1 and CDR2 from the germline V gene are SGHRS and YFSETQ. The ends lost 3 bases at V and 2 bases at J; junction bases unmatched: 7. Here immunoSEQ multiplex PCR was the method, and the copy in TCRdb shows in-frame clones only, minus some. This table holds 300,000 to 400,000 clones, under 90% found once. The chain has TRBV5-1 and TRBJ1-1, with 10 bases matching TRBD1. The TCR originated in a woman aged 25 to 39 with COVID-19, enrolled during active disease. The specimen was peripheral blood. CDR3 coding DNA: TGCGCCAGCAGCTGGACAGGGGGTGGATCAAACACTGAAGCTTTCTTT. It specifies CASSWTGGGSNTEAFF.